What follows are 20 T cell receptor beta chains derived from one specimen sequenced in a study of cytomegalovirus exposure and HLA in healthy donors. Primers included in the PCR were 60 Vbeta and 13 Jbeta primers. Repertoires were generated with immunoSEQ multiplex PCR, while TCRdb's copy carries only in-frame clones and drops some. The repertoire includes 84,000 or so clones, about three fifths of them detected once, and about 5% sits in the top ten. The sample taken for sequencing was PBMCs. All receptors come from a woman aged 25 to 39 in good health and CMV-seropositive.

This chain uses TRBV6-1 with TRBJ2-5; 11 nucleotides agree with TRBD1. This CDR3 is 15 amino acids long. CDR1 and CDR2 (germline): MNHNS, SASEGT. V trimming: 5 bases; J trimming: 11 bases; junction bases outside the gene matches: 13. The CDR3 protein is CASSPTGTGGREQYF. CDR3 nucleotides: TGTGCCAGCAGTCCGACCGGGACAGGGGGTCGAGAGCAGTACTTC.

The chain recombines TRBV5-1 with TRBJ1-1; perhaps TRBD1 as D (6 bases). Germline CDR1 and CDR2: SGHRS and YFSETQ. Deletions cut 0 bases from V and 5 bases from J, with 14 bases between. The CDR3 runs to 15 residues. In nucleotides, the CDR3 is TGCGCCAGCAGCTTGGCCGGGGGGGCTCGGACTGAAGCTTTCTTT. Translated, it gives CASSLAGGARTEAFF.

The chain carries TRBV23-1 and TRBJ2-5; D remains unclear. TRBV23-1 is assigned to the ORF class and has an uncertain function. Trimming shortened V by 1 base and J by 11 bases, and 14 bases separated the two germline ends. The CDR3 length is 13 residues. CDR3 protein: CASSQWAPREQYF. The CDR3 coding sequence is TGCGCCAGCAGTCAATGGGCCCCAAGAGAGCAGTACTTC.

This clone was observed a few times. CDR3 region: CASSYNYEQYF. CDR3 DNA: TGTGCCAGCAGTTATAACTACGAGCAGTACTTC. The chain combines TRBV6-5 with TRBJ2-7, with D unresolved. CDR1 and CDR2 (germline): MNHEY, SVGAGI. CDR3 length: 11 residues. V was cut by 3 bases and J by 3 bases, with 3 bases left in between.

This clone occurred once. The chain carries TRBV7-6 and TRBJ2-3, with TRBD2 identical over 9 bases. This CDR3 region has 16 residues. With V trimmed by 1 base and J by 0 bases, 2 bases remained unmatched. Per germline, CDR1 SGHVS and CDR2 FNYEAQ. CDR3 nucleotide sequence: TGTGCCAGCAGCTTAGGACTAGCGGTTAGCACAGATACGCAGTATTTT. Translation gives CASSLGLAVSTDTQYF. Full variable domain (missing parts from reference TRBV7-6 and TRBJ2-3): GAGVSQSPRYKVTKRGQDVALRCDPISGHVSLYWYRQALGQGPEFLTYFNYEAQQDKSGLPNDRFSAERPEGSISTLTIQRTEQRDSAMYRCASSLGLAVSTDTQYFGPGTRLTVL.

The chain joins TRBV5-4 to TRBJ2-1, with D uncertain. Germline V gives CDR1 SGHNT, CDR2 YYREEE (reference sequence). Trimming shortened V by 1 base and J by 5 bases, and 10 bases separated the two germline ends. The length of the CDR3 is 14 residues. DNA of the CDR3: TGTGCCAGCAGCTTGTATCACCTAAACAATGAGCAGTTCTTC. Protein sequence: CASSLYHLNNEQFF.

The genes are TRBV11-2 and TRBJ2-7; D unclear. CDR1 is SGHAT, CDR2 FQNNGV, per germline. The CDR3 contains 14 residues. Trimming took 0 bases from V and 5 from J, leaving 11 bases between them. The CDR3 reads CASSLESPSNEQYF. The CDR3, as DNA: TGTGCCAGCAGCTTAGAGAGTCCCTCGAACGAGCAGTACTTC.

For this clone: The sample contains more than one DNA sequence encoding this CDR3. The rearrangement joins TRBV5-1 to TRBJ2-7; a weak D match, TRBD1 (6 bases). The V gene lost 4 bases and the J gene lost 3 bases, with 11 bases spanning the gap. Looked up from germline, CDR1 is SGHRS and CDR2 is YFSETQ. There are 13 residues in the CDR3. The chain's CDR3 is CASSPGQNYEQYF. For the CDR3, the DNA is TGCGCCAGCAGCCCGGGACAAAACTACGAGCAGTACTTC.

The gene calls are TRBV11-3 and TRBJ2-1; 13 bases line up with TRBD2. This CDR3 contains 15 residues. Germline CDR1 and CDR2: SGHNT and YENEEA. The trim removed 4 bases at V and 8 bases at J, leaving 5 bases unmatched. The CDR3 nucleotides are TGTGCCAGCAGCTCGACTAGCGGGGGGTTGGATGAGCAGTTCTTC. Protein sequence: CASSSTSGGLDEQFF.

As to this clone: At one end the junction does not follow the germline gene, possibly because of a read error. V is TRBV2 and J is TRBJ1-2; D not certain. There are 12 residues in the CDR3. The germline V gene has CDR1 SNHLY and CDR2 FYNNEI. CDR3 protein: CAVGEDSYGYPF. The CDR3 DNA sequence: TGTGCCGTTGGGGAGGACTCCTATGGCTACCCCTTC.

Remarks on this clone: A junction boundary mismatches the germline segment, possibly from a read error. The J gene is TRBJ1-2, the V gene TRBV7-9; D gene ambiguous. Germline CDR1 is SEHNR and CDR2 is FQNEAQ (reference sequence). The CDR3 covers 12 residues. As DNA, the CDR3 is TGTTCCAGCAGACCTTCCTCAGGCGGCTACACCTTC. This codes for CSSRPSSGGYTF.

This clone is a singleton in its sample. J is TRBJ1-6 and V is TRBV6-1, with D possibly matching TRBD1 (5 bases). CDR3 length: 15 amino acids. The germline gives CDR1 MNHNS, CDR2 SASEGT. V lost 5 bases and J 6 bases, leaving 14 bases between the germline ends. The CDR3 sequence: CASSSGTVLNSPLHF. The CDR3 DNA sequence: TGTGCCAGCAGTTCCGGGACTGTGCTTAATTCACCCCTCCACTTT.

V and J are TRBV19 and TRBJ2-1; 11 bases agree with TRBD2. The junction had 5 bases not matched to a gene; V was cut back by 4 bases and J by 0 bases. Per the germline V gene, CDR1 is LNHDA and CDR2 is SQIVND (reference sequence). This CDR3 spans 17 amino acids. Here the CDR3 DNA reads TGTGCCAGTAGTAGCCTAGCGGGGGGTTCCTCCTACAATGAGCAGTTCTTC. It is translated as CASSSLAGGSSYNEQFF.

This chain uses TRBV19 with TRBJ1-2, with D possibly TRBD1 on 6 matching bases. Trimming cost V 8 bases and J 3 bases, with 19 bases left between them. Germline V gene data show CDR1 as LNHDA and CDR2 as SQIVND (reference sequence). The CDR3 contains 15 residues. CDR3 DNA sequence: TGTGCCAGTGGATCAGGGGCCCCACCAGACTATGGCTACACCTTC. Translated, it gives CASGSGAPPDYGYTF.

This clone was found a few times. The V and J genes are TRBV14 and TRBJ1-4; TRBD1 aligns across 8 bases. CDR1 and CDR2 (germline): SGHDN, FVKESK. V lost 4 bases and J lost 8; bases outside the gene matches: 6. CDR3 size: 14 residues. CDR3 bases: TGTGCCAGCAGCCCCCGGACAGGGAGGGAAAAACTGTTTTTT. Protein product: CASSPRTGREKLFF.

V is TRBV14 and J is TRBJ2-3, with 12 bases lining up with TRBD2. Germline V gene sequence: CDR1 SGHDN, CDR2 FVKESK. V gave up 4 bases and J gave up 2 bases; unmatched junction bases: 1. The CDR3 is 15 residues long. The CDR3 bases are TGTGCCAGCAGCCGGACTAGCGGGGCCACAGATACGCAGTATTTT. Its translation: CASSRTSGATDTQYF.

The rearrangement links TRBV14 to TRBJ2-3, with D possibly matching TRBD1 (5 bases). This CDR3 spans 15 amino acids. Germline lookup yields CDR1 SGHDN and CDR2 FVKESK. V was clipped by 0 bases and J by 5 bases, with 12 bases between them. CDR3 sequence reads: CASSQDKGPGDTQYF. The CDR3 nucleotides read TGTGCCAGCAGCCAAGACAAGGGGCCAGGAGATACGCAGTATTTT.

On this clone: Relative to the germline gene, one junction end is altered; a read error may explain this. The chain links TRBV19 to TRBJ1-2, with 10 bases matching TRBD1. Germline lookup yields CDR1 LNHDA and CDR2 SQIVND (reference sequence). This CDR3 region has 12 residues. CDR3 bases: TGTGCCAGTAGTGACAGGGGGCAAGGCTACCCCTTC. Residues: CASSDRGQGYPF.

This chain joins TRBV10-3 and TRBJ2-5; TRBD2 agrees at 10 bases. J was trimmed by 3 bases and V by 10 bases; bases with no gene match: 8. Per the germline V gene, CDR1 is ENHRY and CDR2 is SYGVKD. The CDR3 spans 14 residues. Here the CDR3 reads CATGRGLAEETQYF. CDR3 DNA: TGTGCCACGGGCCGAGGACTAGCGGAAGAGACCCAGTACTTC.

This clone was counted a few times. This chain connects TRBV19 to TRBJ2-3; 15 bases agree with TRBD2. The CDR3 covers 17 residues. Germline CDR1 and CDR2: LNHDA and SQIVND (reference sequence). Trimming at V came to 5 bases and at J to 5 bases, leaving 8 bases not matched to a gene. The chain's CDR3 is CASSPRTSGGAEDTQYF. The CDR3 nucleotides read TGTGCCAGTAGTCCCCGGACTAGCGGGGGGGCGGAAGATACGCAGTATTTT.